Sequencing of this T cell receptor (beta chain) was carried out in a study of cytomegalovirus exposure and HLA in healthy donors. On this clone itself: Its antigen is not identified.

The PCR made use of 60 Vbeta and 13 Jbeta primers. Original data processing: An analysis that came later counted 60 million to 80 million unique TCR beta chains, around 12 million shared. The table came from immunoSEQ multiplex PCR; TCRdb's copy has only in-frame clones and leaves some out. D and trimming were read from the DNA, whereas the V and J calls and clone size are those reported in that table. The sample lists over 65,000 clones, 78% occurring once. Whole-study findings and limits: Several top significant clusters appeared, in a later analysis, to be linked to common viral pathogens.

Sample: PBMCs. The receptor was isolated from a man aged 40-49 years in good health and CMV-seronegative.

CDR3 residues: CASSIVGTVTEAFF. In nucleotides, the CDR3 is TGTGCCAGTAGTATAGTCGGGACAGTCACTGAAGCTTTCTTT. The chain combines TRBV19 with TRBJ1-1, with 7 nucleotides matching TRBD1. The junction had 3 bases not matched to a gene; V was cut back by 1 base and J by 4 bases. Germline V gene data show CDR1 as LNHDA and CDR2 as SQIVND (reference sequence). The CDR3 spans 14 residues.